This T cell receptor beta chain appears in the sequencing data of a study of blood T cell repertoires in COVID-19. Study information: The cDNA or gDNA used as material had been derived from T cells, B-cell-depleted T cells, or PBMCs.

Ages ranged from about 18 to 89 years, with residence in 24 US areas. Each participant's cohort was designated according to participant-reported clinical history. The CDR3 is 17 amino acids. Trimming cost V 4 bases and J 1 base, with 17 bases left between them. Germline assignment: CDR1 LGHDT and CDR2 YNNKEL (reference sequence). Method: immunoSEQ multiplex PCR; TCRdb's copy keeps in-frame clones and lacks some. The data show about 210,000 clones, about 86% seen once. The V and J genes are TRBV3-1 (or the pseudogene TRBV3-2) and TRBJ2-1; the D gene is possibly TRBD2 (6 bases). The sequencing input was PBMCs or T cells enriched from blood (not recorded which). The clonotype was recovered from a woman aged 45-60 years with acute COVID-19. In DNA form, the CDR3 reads TGTGCCAGCAGCCCCTGGACCCTAGCGACTTCCTACAATGAGCAGTTCTTC. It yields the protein CASSPWTLATSYNEQFF.